This paragraph covers one TCR beta chain sequence. The count of this clone is one. No antigen is known for it. There are no base qualities to consult, and no much larger clone falls within one base. This entry is derived from a study of blood T cell repertoires in COVID-19 (TCRdb year 2020). Turning to the overall study: Samples covering the acute and convalescent phases of COVID-19 were provided by collaborators in the United States, Italy and Spain. Where HLA class I and class II types were available, the types were taken from metadata supplied by the sample provider, not from assay-based typing. Deeply sampled blood TCRbeta repertoires from subjects exposed to, actively infected with, or recovered from COVID-19 were included in the dataset. The repertoires were released in a freely available public database intended as a resource for research on the immune response to SARS-CoV-2. The material from the prospective study consisted of cDNA or gDNA derived from T cells, B-cell-depleted T cells, or PBMCs. Sample metadata almost always included a de-identified subject ID, COVID-19 status, age in years and sex. The samples were drawn from the first 160 participants of the ongoing ImmuneRACE study and from 1,200 or so subjects provided by 6 global collaborators.

Taken from cysteine to phenylalanine, the CDR3 has 15 residues. The CDR3 DNA has 45 bases and is translated from base 1. Here V drops 3 bases and J drops 11 bases, and the junction holds 12 bases not matched to any gene. The germline V gene sets CDR1 to MDHEN and CDR2 to SYDVKM. The immunoSEQ Assay, a bias-controlled multiplex PCR, was used to amplify TCRbeta CDR3 regions from genomic DNA. Per the original workflow: Nucleated cell counts per sample were estimated from amplification of reference gene primers within the assay. To quantify the absolute abundance of each unique TCRbeta CDR3 rearrangement, sequence reads were collapsed and filtered. For each sample, productive Simpson clonality was calculated as the square root of Simpson's diversity index over productive rearrangements. TCRdb took over this immuneACCESS table, retaining in-frame rearrangements with V and J assigned. Such tables are incomplete; in checked studies, under half of the missing clones stem from an unresolved V gene, and the remainder is unexplained. For V, J and clone size, that table is used; D and trimming come from the DNA. This sample is represented by roughly 150,000 clones; 65% to 85% of them were singletons. Roughly a fifth of the sample comes from the top ten.

Another Seattle source contributed samples from volunteer blood donors who had recovered from COVID-19. Whole blood was collected in K2EDTA tubes by collaborating institutions according to the institutions' own protocols. For TCRbeta analysis, collaborators shipped samples as frozen whole blood, isolated PBMCs, or DNA extracted from either of those sample types. Results and caveats for the whole study, not just this receptor: The amount of clinical and demographic metadata varied by source and participant and was provided uncurated.

The sample taken for sequencing was peripheral blood. The TCR sequence derives from a woman aged 70-85 years who had recovered from COVID-19. Here the chain combines TRBV28 and TRBJ1-5; TRBD1 lines up with 8 middle nucleotides. The nucleotides read TGTGCCAGCAGTTTCCCCGACAGGGGCGCGGGGGCCCAGCATTTT. Translation gives CASSFPDRGAGAQHF.